This TCR beta chain was recovered during a study of T-cell reconstitution after alpha-beta-depleted transplantation in children. Study observations and caveats: One year post-transplant, T-cell counts and diversity were largely derived from T cells produced anew. Expanded graft clones numbering several hundred reportedly gave rise to alpha-beta T cells about two months after transplant. Some patients' high day-60 TCRbeta diversity was traced to surviving recipient T cells and thymic progenitors.

This clonotype occurred a few times. Its target is not known. Unique molecular identifiers were incorporated when the TCRbeta library was constructed. TCRdb redid the calling of the PCR reads with MiXCR, one entry per CDR3 protein. Among fewer than 150,000 distinct CDR3 sequences listed, about a tenth were seen once. The CDR3 loop spans 13 amino acids. Trimming took 5 bases from V and 8 from J, leaving 13 bases between them. Germline loops: CDR1 MDHEN, CDR2 SYDVKM. The TCR was taken from a girl in the first two years of life who had a stem cell transplant for combined immunodeficiency, so the T cells may come from the graft donor. Sequencing used PBMCs, mostly from graft donor cells, obtained 180 days after TCRalphabeta/CD19-depleted stem cell transplant. The gene calls are TRBV28 and TRBJ2-1, with D possibly TRBD1 on 6 matching bases. The CDR3 reads CASSPSDRYEQFF. The CDR3 DNA follows: TGTGCCAGCAGTCCGTCAGACAGGTATGAGCAGTTCTTC.